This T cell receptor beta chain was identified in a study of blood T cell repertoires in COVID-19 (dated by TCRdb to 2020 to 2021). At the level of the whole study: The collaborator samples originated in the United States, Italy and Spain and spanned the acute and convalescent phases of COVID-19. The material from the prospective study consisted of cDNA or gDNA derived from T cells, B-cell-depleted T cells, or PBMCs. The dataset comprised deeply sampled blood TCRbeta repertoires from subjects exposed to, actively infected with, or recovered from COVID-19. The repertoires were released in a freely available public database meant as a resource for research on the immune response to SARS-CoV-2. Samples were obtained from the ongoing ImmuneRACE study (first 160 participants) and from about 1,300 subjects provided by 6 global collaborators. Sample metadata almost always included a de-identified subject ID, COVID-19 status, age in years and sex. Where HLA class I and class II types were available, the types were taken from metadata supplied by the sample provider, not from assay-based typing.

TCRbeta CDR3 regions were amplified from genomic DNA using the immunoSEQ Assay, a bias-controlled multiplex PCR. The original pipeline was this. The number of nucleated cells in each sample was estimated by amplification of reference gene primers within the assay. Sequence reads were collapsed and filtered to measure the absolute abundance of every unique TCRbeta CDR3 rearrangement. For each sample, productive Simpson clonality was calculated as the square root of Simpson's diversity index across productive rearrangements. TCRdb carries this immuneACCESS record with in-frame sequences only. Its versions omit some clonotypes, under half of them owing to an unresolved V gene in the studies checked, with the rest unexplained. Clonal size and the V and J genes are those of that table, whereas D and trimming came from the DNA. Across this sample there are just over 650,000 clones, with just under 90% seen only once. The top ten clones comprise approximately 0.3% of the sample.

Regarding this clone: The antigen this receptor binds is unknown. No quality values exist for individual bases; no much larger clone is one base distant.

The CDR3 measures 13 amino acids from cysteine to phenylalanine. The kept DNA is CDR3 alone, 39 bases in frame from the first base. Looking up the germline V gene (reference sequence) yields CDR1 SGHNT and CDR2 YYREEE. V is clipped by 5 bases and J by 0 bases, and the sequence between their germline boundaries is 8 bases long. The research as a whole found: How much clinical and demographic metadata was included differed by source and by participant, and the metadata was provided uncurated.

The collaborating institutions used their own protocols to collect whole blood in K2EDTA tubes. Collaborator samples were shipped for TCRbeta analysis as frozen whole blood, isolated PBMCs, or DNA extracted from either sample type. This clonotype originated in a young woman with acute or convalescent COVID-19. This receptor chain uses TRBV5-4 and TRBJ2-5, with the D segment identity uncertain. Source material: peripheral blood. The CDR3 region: CASRSRDQETQYF. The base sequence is TGTGCCAGCAGAAGCCGGGACCAAGAGACCCAGTACTTC.